The 2 T cell receptor beta chains in this list originate from one sample, sequenced in a study of neurological immune-mediated disorders. The time point denotes: longitudinal time-point 2. A single record per CDR3 protein comes from TCRdb applying MiXCR to the 5' RACE reads. The table lists some 100,000 distinct CDR3 sequences, about 12% of them singletons. The sample was PBMCs. These receptors all come from a female donor with HTLV-1-associated myelopathy (HAM/TSP).

The sample holds many counts of this clonotype. The chain joins TRBV28 to TRBJ2-6, with 7 bases aligning to TRBD1. The CDR3 sequence is 15 residues long. With 4 bases clipped from V and 2 bases from J, the junction kept 2 bases outside the gene matches. The germline V gene has CDR1 MDHEN and CDR2 SYDVKM. This CDR3 is CASSSGTAGANVLTF. For the CDR3, the DNA is TGTGCCAGCAGTTCCGGGACAGCTGGGGCCAACGTCCTGACTTTC.

This clonotype was counted ten times or more. This chain connects TRBV6-1 to TRBJ2-1, with D uncertain. The V end was cut by 5 bases, the J end by 8 bases, with 13 bases between. The germline V gene has CDR1 MNHNS and CDR2 SASEGT. The CDR3 has 13 residues. Here the CDR3 DNA reads TGTGCCAGCAGTTCCCGGGTCATCTATGAGCAGTTCTTC. Protein product: CASSSRVIYEQFF.